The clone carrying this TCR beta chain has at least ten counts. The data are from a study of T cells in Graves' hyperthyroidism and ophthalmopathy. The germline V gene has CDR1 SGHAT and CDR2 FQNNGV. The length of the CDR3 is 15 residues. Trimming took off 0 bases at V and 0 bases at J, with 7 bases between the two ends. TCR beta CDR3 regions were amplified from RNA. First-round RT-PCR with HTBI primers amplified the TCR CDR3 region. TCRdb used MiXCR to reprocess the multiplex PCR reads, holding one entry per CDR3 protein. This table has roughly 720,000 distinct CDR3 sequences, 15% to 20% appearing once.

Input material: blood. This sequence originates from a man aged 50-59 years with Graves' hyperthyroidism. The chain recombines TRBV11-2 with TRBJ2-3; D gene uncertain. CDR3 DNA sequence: TGTGCCAGCAGCTTAGATCGCTTTAGCACAGATACGCAGTATTTT. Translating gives CASSLDRFSTDTQYF. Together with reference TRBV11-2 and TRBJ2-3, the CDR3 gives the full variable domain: EAGVAQSPRYKIIEKRQSVAFWCNPISGHATLYWYQQILGQGPKLLIQFQNNGVVDDSQLPKDRFSAERLKGVDSTLKIQPAKLEDSAVYLCASSLDRFSTDTQYFGPGTRLTVL.